The 32 T cell receptor beta chains reported below all come from one sample, sequenced in a study of blood T cell repertoires in COVID-19. Clones were sequenced by immunoSEQ multiplex PCR, and TCRdb holds only the in-frame ones, with some missing. The table includes more than 95,000 clones, 85% to 90% detected once. Source material: peripheral blood. These receptor sequences come from a man at least 80 years old with active or convalescent COVID-19.

This clone occurred a few times. Other nucleotide sequences in the sample specify the same CDR3. CDR3 DNA sequence: TGCGCCAGCAGCTTGGGAGGGAGGGGCGATGAAAAACTGTTTTTT. This gives the protein CASSLGGRGDEKLFF. This chain joins TRBV5-1 and TRBJ1-4; maybe TRBD1 (5 bases). CDR3 length: 15 residues. Trimming took 0 bases from V and 6 from J, leaving 12 bases between them. Germline CDR1 and CDR2: SGHRS and YFSETQ.

This clone was detected a few times. This chain joins TRBV2 and TRBJ1-6; 7 bases map to TRBD1. The length of the CDR3 is 16 residues. Germline lookup yields CDR1 SNHLY and CDR2 FYNNEI. Unmatched junction bases numbered 10, after V lost 6 bases and J lost 5 bases. CDR3 residues: CASRLDRVANNSPLHF. The CDR3 nucleotides are TGTGCCAGCAGACTAGACAGGGTTGCAAATAATTCACCCCTCCACTTT. The variable domain in full, with the rest retrieved from reference TRBV2 and TRBJ1-6, is EPEVTQTPSHQVTQMGQEVILRCVPISNHLYFYWYRQILGQKVEFLVSFYNNEISEKSEIFDDQFSVERPDGSNFTLKIRSTKLEDSAMYFCASRLDRVANNSPLHFGNGTRLTVT.

This sequence joins TRBV25-1 and TRBJ2-1; D may be TRBD1 (5 bases). There are 14 residues in the CDR3. Germline V gene lookup returns CDR1 MGHDK and CDR2 SYGVNS. The V end lost 0 bases, the J end lost 9 bases, and 12 bases lay between the germline ends. This CDR3 reads CASSEYSQAGEQFF. In DNA form, the CDR3 reads TGTGCCAGCAGTGAATATTCACAGGCCGGTGAGCAGTTCTTC. The whole variable domain, remainder taken from reference TRBV25-1 and TRBJ2-1, is EADIYQTPRYLVIGTGKKITLECSQTMGHDKMYWYQQDPGMELHLIHYSYGVNSTEKGDLSSESTVSRIRTEHFPLTLESARPSHTSQYLCASSEYSQAGEQFFGPGTRLTVL.

The genes are TRBV28 and TRBJ1-6; tentative D call: TRBD1 (5 bases). This CDR3 has 14 amino acids. V was trimmed by 8 bases and J by 10 bases, leaving 18 bases between them. Germline lookup yields CDR1 MDHEN and CDR2 SYDVKM. DNA for the CDR3: TGTGCCAGCTTTGGGGGACTATTGCGCTCACCCCTCCACTTT. Translation: CASFGGLLRSPLHF.

This clone has just one count. The chain couples TRBV6-2 or TRBV6-3 to TRBJ1-5, with unresolved D. CDR3 length: 14 amino acids. Germline V gene lookup returns CDR1 MNHEY and CDR2 SVGEGT. Trimming stripped 1 base from V and 4 bases from J, with 8 bases between. For the CDR3, the DNA is TGTGCCAGCAGTTACTATACGAGGAATCAGCCCCAGCATTTT. Amino acids: CASSYYTRNQPQHF.

This chain joins TRBV5-1 and TRBJ1-3, with TRBD1 matching over 8 bases. CDR3 length equals 17 residues. The germline gives CDR1 SGHRS, CDR2 YFSETQ. V shed 2 bases and J 3 bases; nucleotides not matched to a gene: 10. The CDR3: CASSFRTGLGHGNTIYF. CDR3 bases: TGCGCCAGCAGCTTTCGGACAGGGCTCGGCCATGGAAACACCATATATTTT.

The chain is built from TRBV7-2 and TRBJ1-1; tentatively, D is TRBD1 (5 bases). The germline V gene encodes CDR1 SGHTA and CDR2 FQGNSA. With 5 bases removed from V and 1 base from J, the gap between germline ends came to 14 bases. The CDR3 loop spans 15 amino acids. The CDR3 is CASSTRGVGNTEAFF. As DNA, the CDR3 is TGTGCCAGCAGCACCCGGGGGGTGGGGAACACTGAAGCTTTCTTT.

The V gene is TRBV9, the J gene TRBJ2-5; D unresolved. The CDR3 spans 13 residues. Germline-derived CDR1 and CDR2 are SGDLS and YYNGEE. With 4 bases removed from V and 4 bases from J, the gap between germline ends came to 11 bases. The CDR3 DNA reads as TGTGCCAGCAGCCCCCACTCCGGAGAGACCCAGTACTTC. Its protein product is CASSPHSGETQYF.

This clone was observed a single time. The chain couples TRBV6-6 to TRBJ1-2; D perhaps matches TRBD1 (6 bases). The CDR3 is 15 residues long. The germline V gene has CDR1 MNHNY and CDR2 SVGAGI (reference sequence). Trimming left V 2 bases short and J 8 bases short, with 18 bases between. CDR3 residues: CASSYDLQTGSGYTF. The CDR3 region has the DNA TGTGCCAGCAGTTACGACCTCCAAACAGGGTCCGGCTACACCTTC.

The chain combines TRBV15 with TRBJ2-1; 7 bases fit TRBD1. Germline CDR1 reads LNHNV; CDR2 reads YYDKDF (reference sequence). V gave up 5 bases and J gave up 9 bases; unmatched junction bases: 7. The CDR3 covers 13 residues. The CDR3 DNA is TGTGCCACCAGCCCCGAGGGGGCGGGTGAGCAGTTCTTC. Its protein is CATSPEGAGEQFF.

This clone was observed a single time. The chain combines TRBV18 with TRBJ2-7; 9 bases map to TRBD1. The CDR3 extends over 15 amino acids. After removal of 3 bases from V and 1 base from J, the junction contained 4 bases not matched to a gene. From germline, CDR1 is KGHSH and CDR2 LQKENI. The CDR3 DNA sequence: TGTGCCAGCTCACCGAGGGGACAGGGATCCTACGAGCAGTACTTC. This translates into CASSPRGQGSYEQYF. Combining the CDR3 with reference TRBV18 and TRBJ2-7 gives the whole variable domain NAGVMQNPRHLVRRRGQEARLRCSPMKGHSHVYWYRQLPEEGLKFMVYLQKENIIDESGMPKERFSAEFPKEGPSILRIQQVVRGDSAAYFCASSPRGQGSYEQYFGPGTRLTVT.

The V call is TRBV7-2, the J call TRBJ1-2; 8 bases fit TRBD1. V was clipped by 5 bases and J by 3 bases; unmatched bases: 8. Germline-derived CDR1 and CDR2 are SGHTA and FQGNSA. The CDR3 extends over 15 amino acids. CDR3 protein: CASSLRTDRDYGYTF. Written as DNA, the CDR3 is TGTGCCAGCAGCCTTCGCACGGACAGGGACTATGGCTACACCTTC.

V usage is TRBV7-2 and J usage is TRBJ2-4; 13 nucleotides match TRBD2. Per the germline V gene, CDR1 is SGHTA and CDR2 is FQGNSA. The CDR3 extends over 17 amino acids. V lost 5 bases and J lost 3; bases outside the gene matches: 7. CDR3 coding DNA: TGTGCCAGCAGCCGTAGGACTAGCGGGGGTAACAAAAACATTCAGTACTTC. Amino acids: CASSRRTSGGNKNIQYF.

The V and J genes are TRBV27 and TRBJ2-1; D not certain. Germline V gene sequence: CDR1 MNHEY, CDR2 SMNVEV (reference sequence). Trimming removed 5 bases at V and 8 bases at J, with 10 bases between. The CDR3 spans 12 residues. CDR3 nucleotides: TGTGCCAGCAGTAGGATTCGGGATGAGCAGTTCTTC. Its protein is CASSRIRDEQFF.

This sequence joins TRBV19 and TRBJ1-4; D not resolved. This CDR3 region has 13 residues. V dropped 8 bases and J dropped 0 bases, with 7 bases sitting between them. The germline V gene encodes CDR1 LNHDA and CDR2 SQIVND (reference sequence). CDR3 coding DNA: TGTGCCAGTGGAGGGACAACTAATGAAAAACTGTTTTTT. Residues: CASGGTTNEKLFF.

The chain carries TRBV7-2 and TRBJ2-7; D possibly corresponds to TRBD1 (6 bases). The germline CDR1 and CDR2 sequences are SGHTA and FQGNSA. The V end lost 3 bases, the J end lost 0 bases, and 9 bases lay between the germline ends. The CDR3 is 14 amino acids. The CDR3 loop is CASSLDRSSYEQYF. The CDR3 bases are TGTGCCAGCAGCTTGGACAGAAGCTCCTACGAGCAGTACTTC.

The chain links TRBV9 to TRBJ2-2; 10 bases are a match to TRBD2. CDR3 length: 17 amino acids. The V gene's germline CDR1 is SGDLS and CDR2 YYNGEE. Losses at the gene ends were 0 bases for V and 3 bases for J; bases not matched to a gene: 5. The CDR3 coding sequence is TGTGCCAGCAGCGTAGGGACAGGACTAGCGGACACCGGGGAGCTGTTTTTT. Translated: CASSVGTGLADTGELFF.

The chain employs TRBV30 and TRBJ2-7; 10 bases are a match to TRBD2. V dropped 3 bases and J dropped 1; count of bases not matched to a gene: 6. Germline V CDR1 and CDR2: GTSNPN, SVGIG (reference sequence). The CDR3 has 15 amino acids. As DNA, the CDR3 is TGTGCCTGGAGAGGAGTAGCGGGGGGTTCCTACGAGCAGTACTTC. Translated, it gives CAWRGVAGGSYEQYF.

This chain uses TRBV7-2 with TRBJ2-7; 7 nucleotides line up with TRBD2. This CDR3 is 16 amino acids long. Germline values: CDR1 SGHTA, CDR2 FQGNSA. V shed 1 base, J shed 2 bases, and the junction held 8 bases outside the gene matches. CDR3 region: CASSLVPPGGPYEQYF. In DNA, the CDR3 is TGTGCCAGCAGCTTAGTCCCTCCGGGAGGCCCCTACGAGCAGTACTTC.

This chain links TRBV28 with TRBJ2-7; tentative D call: TRBD2 (5 bases). Germline V lookup: CDR1 MDHEN, CDR2 SYDVKM. Between the trimmed V and J ends, which lost 7 bases and 7 bases, there was a span of 17 bases. The length of the CDR3 is 13 residues. The DNA for the CDR3 is TGTGCCAGCATAGAGAGGGAGAAAAGGGAGCAGTACTTC. Its protein is CASIEREKREQYF. Full variable domain (missing parts from reference TRBV28 and TRBJ2-7): DVKVTQSSRYLVKRTGEKVFLECVQDMDHENMFWYRQDPGLGLRLIYFSYDVKMKEKGDIPEGYSVSREKKERFSLILESASTNQTSMYLCASIEREKREQYFGPGTRLTVT.

This clone was observed a single time. This sequence joins TRBV5-1 and TRBJ2-5, with TRBD1 matching over 7 bases. This CDR3 contains 14 residues. Unmatched junction bases numbered 7, after V lost 4 bases and J lost 4 bases. CDR1 and CDR2 (germline): SGHRS, YFSETQ. CDR3 in amino acids: CASSATGTAETQYF. Here the CDR3 DNA reads TGCGCCAGCAGCGCGACAGGGACGGCAGAGACCCAGTACTTC.

The chain employs TRBV18 and TRBJ1-2; 9 bases fit TRBD1. The length of the CDR3 is 17 residues. Trimming cost V 3 bases and J 3 bases; bases outside gene matches: 11. Per the germline V gene, CDR1 is KGHSH and CDR2 is LQKENI. In DNA, the CDR3 is TGTGCCAGCTCACCGGGACAGGGTAATGTGCGTGACTATGGCTACACCTTC. This translates into CASSPGQGNVRDYGYTF. Variable domain in full (rest from reference TRBV18 and TRBJ1-2): NAGVMQNPRHLVRRRGQEARLRCSPMKGHSHVYWYRQLPEEGLKFMVYLQKENIIDESGMPKERFSAEFPKEGPSILRIQQVVRGDSAAYFCASSPGQGNVRDYGYTFGSGTRLTVV.

The chain carries TRBV6-4 and TRBJ2-2; TRBD2 agrees at 9 bases. Germline-derived CDR1 and CDR2 are MRHNA and SNTAGT. The CDR3 runs to 17 residues. Unmatched junction bases numbered 7, after V lost 4 bases and J lost 1 base. The CDR3 sequence: CASSVVFSGRNTGELFF. DNA of the CDR3: TGTGCCAGCAGTGTGGTATTTAGCGGGAGGAACACCGGGGAGCTGTTTTTT.

The rearrangement joins TRBV9 to TRBJ2-3; no definite D call. CDR1 is SGDLS, CDR2 YYNGEE, per germline. The V end lost 1 base, the J end lost 6 bases, and 18 bases lay between the germline ends. This CDR3 is 16 amino acids long. The DNA of the CDR3 is TGTGCCAGCAGCGTATCCGCCTCGGCGTCGGGTGATACGCAGTATTTT. It codes for CASSVSASASGDTQYF.

A few counts support this clone. This chain uses TRBV6-5 with TRBJ2-3; D perhaps matches TRBD1 (5 bases). CDR1 MNHEY and CDR2 SVGAGI come from the germline V gene. Trimming left V 2 bases short and J 6 bases short, with 15 bases between. The CDR3 loop spans 15 amino acids. CDR3 DNA: TGTGCCAGCAGTTACCAGGGAAGGCCTCCGGATACGCAGTATTTT. This encodes CASSYQGRPPDTQYF.

DNA of the CDR3: TGTGCCAGCAGTCCTTGGACAGACACTGAAGCTTTCTTT. This sequence encodes CASSPWTDTEAFF. The chain recombines TRBV27 with TRBJ1-1, with D maybe TRBD1 (6 bases). V lost 5 bases and J 3 bases, leaving 10 bases between the germline ends. This CDR3 is built from 13 residues. The germline V gene encodes CDR1 MNHEY and CDR2 SMNVEV (reference sequence).

In regard to this clone: A much larger clonotype is one base distant, so this may be a read error. The V call is TRBV7-3, the J call TRBJ2-5, with D possibly matching TRBD2 (6 bases). The CDR3 has 12 residues. The germline gives CDR1 SGHTA, CDR2 FQGTGA. The CDR3 nucleotides are TGTGTCAGTGGTGCGGGGCAAGAGACCCAGTACTTC. Translation: CVSGAGQETQYF. Based on the CDR3 plus reference TRBV7-3 and TRBJ2-5, the full variable domain is GAGVSQTPSNKVTEKGKYVELRCDPISGHTALYWYRQSLGQGPEFLIYFQGTGAADDSGLPNDRFFAVRPEGSVSTLKIQRTERGDSAVYLCVSGAGQETQYFGPGTRLLVL.

The rearrangement joins TRBV4-3 to TRBJ2-3; a weak D match, TRBD2 (7 bases). This CDR3 contains 18 residues. Germline V gives CDR1 LGHNA, CDR2 YSLEER. V gave up 0 bases and J gave up 6 bases, with 22 bases separating them. CDR3 region: CASSQDLPGGNSRDTQYF. CDR3 bases: TGCGCCAGCAGCCAAGATCTTCCGGGGGGCAATTCTCGGGATACGCAGTATTTT.

On this clone: The sample holds other DNA sequences that translate to the same CDR3. V usage is TRBV6-5 and J usage is TRBJ1-1; TRBD1 agrees at 8 bases. The CDR3 is made up of 12 amino acids. The V gene end was trimmed by 2 bases and the J gene end by 7 bases; junction bases not matched to a gene: 0. The germline gives CDR1 MNHEY, CDR2 SVGAGI. The DNA for the CDR3 is TGTGCCAGCAGTTACGGACAGGGTGAAGCTTTCTTT. It encodes CASSYGQGEAFF.

The chain couples TRBV3-1 (or the pseudogene TRBV3-2) to TRBJ2-7; 7 positions agree with TRBD1. Trimming removed 3 bases from V and 5 bases from J; junction bases left unmatched: 10. Germline CDR1 LGHDT, CDR2 YNNKEL (reference sequence). The CDR3 runs 15 residues. CDR3 coding DNA: TGTGCCAGCAGCCAGACAGGGTTCCTTTTCGACGAGCAGTACTTC. It is translated as CASSQTGFLFDEQYF.

The chain carries TRBV16 and TRBJ1-1; D is possibly TRBD1 (5 bases). V was trimmed by 2 bases and J by 5 bases, leaving 12 bases between them. The length of the CDR3 is 14 residues. Germline V CDR1 and CDR2: KGHSY, FQNENV. The CDR3 bases are TGTGCCAGCAGCCAAGTAAGGGGCTGGACTGAAGCTTTCTTT. It encodes CASSQVRGWTEAFF. Full variable domain (outside the CDR3, taken from reference TRBV16 and TRBJ1-1): GEEVAQTPKHLVRGEGQKAKLYCAPIKGHSYVFWYQQVLKNEFKFLISFQNENVFDETGMPKERFSAKCLPNSPCSLEIQATKLEDSAVYFCASSQVRGWTEAFFGQGTRLTVV.

The V gene is TRBV9, the J gene TRBJ1-5; D remains ambiguous. The V gene's germline CDR1 is SGDLS and CDR2 YYNGEE. The CDR3 runs 13 residues. V was cut by 0 bases and J by 9 bases, with 10 bases left in between. CDR3 residues: CASSVVGEGPQHF. The CDR3 bases are TGTGCCAGCAGCGTAGTCGGGGAAGGGCCCCAGCATTTT.